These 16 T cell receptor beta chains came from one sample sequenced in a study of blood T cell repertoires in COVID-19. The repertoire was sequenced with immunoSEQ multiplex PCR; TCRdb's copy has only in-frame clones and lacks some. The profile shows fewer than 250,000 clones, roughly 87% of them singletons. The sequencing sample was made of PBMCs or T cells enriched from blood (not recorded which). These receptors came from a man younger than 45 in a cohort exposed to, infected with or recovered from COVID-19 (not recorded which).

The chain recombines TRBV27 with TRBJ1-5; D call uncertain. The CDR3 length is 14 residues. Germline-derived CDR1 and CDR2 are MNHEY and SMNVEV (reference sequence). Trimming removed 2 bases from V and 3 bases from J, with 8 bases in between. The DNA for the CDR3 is TGTGCCAGCAGTTTAGGCAGAATCAATCAGCCCCAGCATTTT. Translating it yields CASSLGRINQPQHF.

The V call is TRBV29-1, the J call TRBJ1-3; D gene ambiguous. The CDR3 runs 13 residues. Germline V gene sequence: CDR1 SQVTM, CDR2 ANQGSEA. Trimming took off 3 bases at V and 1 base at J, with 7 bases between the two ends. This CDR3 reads CSVDGGSGNTIYF. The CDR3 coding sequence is TGCAGCGTTGATGGAGGATCTGGAAACACCATATATTTT.

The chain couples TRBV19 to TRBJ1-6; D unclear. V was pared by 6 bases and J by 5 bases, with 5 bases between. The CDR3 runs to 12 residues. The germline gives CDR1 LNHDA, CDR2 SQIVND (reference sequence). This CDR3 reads CASSQNNSPLHF. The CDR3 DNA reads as TGTGCCAGTAGCCAAAATAATTCACCCCTCCACTTT.

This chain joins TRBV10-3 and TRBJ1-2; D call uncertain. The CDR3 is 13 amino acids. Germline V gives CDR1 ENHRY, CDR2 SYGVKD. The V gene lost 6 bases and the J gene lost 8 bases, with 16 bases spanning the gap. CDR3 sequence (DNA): TGTGCCATCAGCACACAAATAACCTGGGGCTACACCTTC. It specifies CAISTQITWGYTF.

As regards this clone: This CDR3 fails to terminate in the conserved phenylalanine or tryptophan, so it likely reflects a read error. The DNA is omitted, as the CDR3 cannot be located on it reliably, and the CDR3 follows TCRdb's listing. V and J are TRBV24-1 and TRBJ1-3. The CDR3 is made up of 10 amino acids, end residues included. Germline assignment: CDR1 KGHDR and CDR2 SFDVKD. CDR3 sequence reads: CATSLGRLEV.

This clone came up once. The CDR3 nucleotides read TGCGCCAGCAGCTTGGATCGAACAGGACCCCTCTCTGGAAACACCATATATTTT. Translated: CASSLDRTGPLSGNTIYF. This chain joins TRBV5-1 and TRBJ1-3, with TRBD1 as a possible D gene (5 bases). The CDR3 has 18 amino acids. Germline V gene lookup returns CDR1 SGHRS and CDR2 YFSETQ. Trimming removed 0 bases from V and 0 bases from J, with 16 bases in between.

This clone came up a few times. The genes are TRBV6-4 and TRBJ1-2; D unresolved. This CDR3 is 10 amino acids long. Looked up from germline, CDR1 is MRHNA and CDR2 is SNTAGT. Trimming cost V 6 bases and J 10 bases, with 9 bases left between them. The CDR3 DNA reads TGTGCCAGCAGCTCGGAGGCCTACACCTTC. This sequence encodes CASSSEAYTF.

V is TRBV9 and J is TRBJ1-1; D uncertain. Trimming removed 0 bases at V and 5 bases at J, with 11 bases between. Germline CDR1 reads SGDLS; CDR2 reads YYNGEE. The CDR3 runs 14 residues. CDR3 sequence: CASSVEKGGTEAFF. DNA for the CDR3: TGTGCCAGCAGCGTAGAGAAAGGAGGGACTGAAGCTTTCTTT. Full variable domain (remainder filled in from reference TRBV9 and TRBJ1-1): DSGVTQTPKHLITATGQRVTLRCSPRSGDLSVYWYQQSLDQGLQFLIQYYNGEERAKGNILERFSAQQFPDLHSELNLSSLELGDSALYFCASSVEKGGTEAFFGQGTRLTVV.

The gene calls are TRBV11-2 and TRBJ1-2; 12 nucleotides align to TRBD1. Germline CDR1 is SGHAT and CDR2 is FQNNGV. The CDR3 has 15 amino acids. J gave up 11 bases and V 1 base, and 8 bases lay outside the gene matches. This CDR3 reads CASSLADRDRGRYTF. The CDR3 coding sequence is TGTGCCAGCAGCTTAGCTGATAGGGACAGGGGGCGATACACCTTC.

The CDR3 nucleotides are TGTGCCAGCAGCCAGGGGGCAATCGGCTACACCTTC. This translates into CASSQGAIGYTF. This chain links TRBV14 with TRBJ1-2, with TRBD1 as a possible D gene (6 bases). This CDR3 is built from 12 residues. Trimming shortened V by 3 bases and J by 8 bases, and 10 bases separated the two germline ends. Germline V CDR1 and CDR2: SGHDN, FVKESK.

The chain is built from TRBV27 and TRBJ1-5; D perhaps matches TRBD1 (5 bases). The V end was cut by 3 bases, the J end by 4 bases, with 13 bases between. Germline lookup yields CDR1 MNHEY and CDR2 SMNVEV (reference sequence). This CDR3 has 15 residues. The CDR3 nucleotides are TGTGCCAGCAGTTTTACAGGAATAGGAAATCAGCCCCAGCATTTT. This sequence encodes CASSFTGIGNQPQHF.

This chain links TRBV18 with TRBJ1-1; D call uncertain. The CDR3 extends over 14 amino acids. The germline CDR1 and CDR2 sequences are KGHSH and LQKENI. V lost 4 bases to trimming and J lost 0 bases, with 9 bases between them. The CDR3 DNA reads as TGTGCCAGCTCACTCAGAAGAATGAACACTGAAGCTTTCTTT. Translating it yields CASSLRRMNTEAFF. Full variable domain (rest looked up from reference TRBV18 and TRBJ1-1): NAGVMQNPRHLVRRRGQEARLRCSPMKGHSHVYWYRQLPEEGLKFMVYLQKENIIDESGMPKERFSAEFPKEGPSILRIQQVVRGDSAAYFCASSLRRMNTEAFFGQGTRLTVV.

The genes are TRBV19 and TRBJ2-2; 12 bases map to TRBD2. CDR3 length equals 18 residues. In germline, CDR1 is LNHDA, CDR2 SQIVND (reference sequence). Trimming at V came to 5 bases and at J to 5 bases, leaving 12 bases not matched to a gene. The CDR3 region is CASSLELAGGRGTGELFF. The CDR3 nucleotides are TGTGCCAGTAGTCTTGAACTAGCGGGAGGCCGGGGAACCGGGGAGCTGTTTTTT. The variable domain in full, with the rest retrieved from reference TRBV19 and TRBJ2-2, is DGGITQSPKYLFRKEGQNVTLSCEQNLNHDAMYWYRQDPGQGLRLIYYSQIVNDFQKGDIAEGYSVSREKKESFPLTVTSAQKNPTAFYLCASSLELAGGRGTGELFFGEGSRLTVL.

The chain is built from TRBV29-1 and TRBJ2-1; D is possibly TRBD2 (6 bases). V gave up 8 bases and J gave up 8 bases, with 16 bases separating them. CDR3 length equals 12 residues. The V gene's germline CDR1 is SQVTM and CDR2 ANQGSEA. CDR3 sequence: CSFLAFTDEQFF. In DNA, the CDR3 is TGCAGCTTTCTAGCGTTTACGGATGAGCAGTTCTTC.

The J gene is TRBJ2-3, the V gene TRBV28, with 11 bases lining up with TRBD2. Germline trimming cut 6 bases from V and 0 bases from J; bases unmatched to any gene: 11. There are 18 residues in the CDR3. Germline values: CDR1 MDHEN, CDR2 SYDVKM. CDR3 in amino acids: CASRVRSGRAVSTDTQYF. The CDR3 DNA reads TGTGCCAGCAGGGTGCGTAGCGGGAGGGCGGTGAGCACAGATACGCAGTATTTT. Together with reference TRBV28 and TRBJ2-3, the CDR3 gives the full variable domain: DVKVTQSSRYLVKRTGEKVFLECVQDMDHENMFWYRQDPGLGLRLIYFSYDVKMKEKGDIPEGYSVSREKKERFSLILESASTNQTSMYLCASRVRSGRAVSTDTQYFGPGTRLTVL.

The CDR3 DNA reads as TGTGCCGATGAGCGTGGGACTAATGAAAAACTGTTTTTT. Protein sequence: CADERGTNEKLFF. V is TRBV5-3 and J is TRBJ1-4; no clear D gene. TRBV5-3 is marked as an open reading frame, function uncertain. CDR3 size: 13 residues. With 10 bases removed from V and 2 bases from J, the gap between germline ends came to 12 bases.